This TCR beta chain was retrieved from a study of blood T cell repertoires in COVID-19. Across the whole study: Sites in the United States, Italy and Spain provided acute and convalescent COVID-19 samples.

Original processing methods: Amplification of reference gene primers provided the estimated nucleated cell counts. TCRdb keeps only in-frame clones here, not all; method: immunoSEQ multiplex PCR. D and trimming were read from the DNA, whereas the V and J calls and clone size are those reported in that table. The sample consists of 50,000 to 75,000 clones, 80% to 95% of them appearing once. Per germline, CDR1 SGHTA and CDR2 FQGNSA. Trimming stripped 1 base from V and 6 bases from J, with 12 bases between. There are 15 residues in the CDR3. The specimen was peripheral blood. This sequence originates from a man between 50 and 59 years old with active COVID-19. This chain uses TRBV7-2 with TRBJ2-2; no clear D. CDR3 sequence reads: CASSLVGVYAGELFF. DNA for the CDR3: TGTGCCAGCAGCTTAGTCGGAGTATACGCCGGGGAGCTGTTTTTT. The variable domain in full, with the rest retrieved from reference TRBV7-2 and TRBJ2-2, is GAGVSQSPSNKVTEKGKDVELRCDPISGHTALYWYRQSLGQGLEFLIYFQGNSAPDKSGLPSDRFSAERTGGSVSTLTIQRTQQEDSAVYLCASSLVGVYAGELFFGEGSRLTVL.